The next 19 T cell receptor beta chains were all read from a single sample in a study of CD8 T cells in Susac syndrome. An amount of RNA that ranged from 0.5 to 1 ug was reverse transcribed with random hexamers. Each CDR3 protein is one row after TCRdb ran MiXCR on the immunoSEQ multiplex PCR reads. The table lists approximately 120,000 distinct CDR3 sequences, around 94% of them singletons. Sequencing input: CD4+ T cells from PBMCs. These receptor sequences come from a human donor in good health.

This clonotype was seen a single time. The CDR3 reads CASSPSGNEKLFF. The CDR3 DNA is TGTGCCAGCAGCCCAAGCGGGAATGAAAAACTGTTTTTT. The chain recombines TRBV5-4 with TRBJ1-4; D ambiguous. Germline V CDR1 and CDR2: SGHNT, YYREEE (reference sequence). This CDR3 spans 13 amino acids. Trimming removed 4 bases at V and 5 bases at J, with 9 bases between.

The rearrangement uses TRBV7-2 and TRBJ1-2; 7 bases match TRBD1. The V gene's germline CDR1 is SGHTA and CDR2 FQGNSA. The CDR3 runs 12 residues. V lost 7 bases, J lost 7 bases, and 6 bases stayed unmatched. CDR3 region: CASITSGGGYTF. CDR3 nucleotide sequence: TGTGCCAGCATCACATCAGGGGGTGGCTACACCTTC. The full variable domain, with the rest looked up from reference TRBV7-2 and TRBJ1-2, is GAGVSQSPSNKVTEKGKDVELRCDPISGHTALYWYRQSLGQGLEFLIYFQGNSAPDKSGLPSDRFSAERTGGSVSTLTIQRTQQEDSAVYLCASITSGGGYTFGSGTRLTVV.

This clonotype has a handful of counts. In nucleotides, the CDR3 is TGTGCCACCATGAAGGGAGTAGCGGGAGTCGGGAACGAGCAGTACTTC. As protein: CATMKGVAGVGNEQYF. The chain joins TRBV2 to TRBJ2-7; 9 positions match TRBD2. The V gene's germline CDR1 is SNHLY and CDR2 FYNNEI. The length of the CDR3 is 16 residues. Trimming at V came to 10 bases and at J to 5 bases, leaving 18 bases not matched to a gene.

There are a few counts of this clonotype. The CDR3 loop is CASSPSPGQGTDTQYF. In DNA, the CDR3 is TGTGCCAGCTCCCCATCACCGGGACAGGGGACGGATACGCAGTATTTT. The V gene is TRBV18, the J gene TRBJ2-3, with 10 nucleotides matching TRBD1. The CDR3 length is 16 residues. Germline-derived CDR1 and CDR2 are KGHSH and LQKENI. V shed 6 bases, J shed 6 bases, and the junction held 12 bases outside the gene matches.

The chain uses TRBV7-2 and TRBJ2-7; D unclear. This CDR3 has 15 amino acids. Germline V CDR1 and CDR2: SGHTA, FQGNSA. Trimming removed 2 bases at V and 1 base at J, with 12 bases between. The CDR3 region has the DNA TGTGCCAGCAGCTTACGAACAAGGCTGTCCTACGAGCAGTACTTC. Residues: CASSLRTRLSYEQYF.

The J gene is TRBJ2-2, the V gene TRBV4-1; TRBD1 matches at 7 bases. CDR1 and CDR2 from the germline V gene are MGHRA and YSYEKL. The CDR3 loop spans 18 amino acids. V trimming: 2 bases; J trimming: 7 bases; junction bases outside the gene matches: 16. DNA of the CDR3: TGCGCCAGCAGCCAAAGGGGGCCCGAAGGGGAGAACGGCGGGGAGCTGTTTTTT. Translated: CASSQRGPEGENGGELFF.

The chain joins TRBV7-9 to TRBJ2-3; possible D gene TRBD1, 5 bases. V lost 10 bases and J 0 bases, leaving 20 bases between the germline ends. The germline CDR1 and CDR2 sequences are SEHNR and FQNEAQ (reference sequence). The CDR3 is 16 residues long. The CDR3 protein is CATSPLVGPSTDTQYF. CDR3 sequence (DNA): TGTGCCACCTCTCCCTTGGTGGGGCCGAGCACAGATACGCAGTATTTT.

This chain links TRBV20-1 with TRBJ2-7, with D possibly TRBD1 on 6 matching bases. This CDR3 region has 13 residues. Trimming removed 4 bases at V and 3 bases at J, with 13 bases between. Germline V gene sequence: CDR1 DFQATT, CDR2 SNEGSKA (reference sequence). In DNA form, the CDR3 reads TGCAGTGCTACGCAGGGGAGCGTCTACGAGCAGTACTTC. This codes for CSATQGSVYEQYF.

This chain joins TRBV19 and TRBJ1-5, with TRBD1 identical over 10 bases. Germline assignment: CDR1 LNHDA and CDR2 SQIVND (reference sequence). J gave up 4 bases and V 5 bases, and 5 bases lay outside the gene matches. The CDR3 consists of 15 residues. CDR3 nucleotides: TGTGCCAGTAGTTCGGACAGGGGGGGGAATCAGCCCCAGCATTTT. Its protein is CASSSDRGGNQPQHF.

This chain uses TRBV20-1 with TRBJ2-7; 8 bases fit TRBD1. V lost 0 bases to trimming and J lost 3 bases; unmatched junction nucleotides: 7. CDR1 DFQATT and CDR2 SNEGSKA come from the germline V gene (reference sequence). This CDR3 is built from 15 residues. The CDR3 DNA sequence: TGCAGTGCTAGAGATCCTACTGGACAGGGCTACGAGCAGTACTTC. Translated, it gives CSARDPTGQGYEQYF.

The chain links TRBV7-9 to TRBJ2-4; the D is unclear. Trimming pared 5 bases from V and 7 bases from J, leaving 9 bases between. The CDR3 sequence is 12 residues long. CDR1 is SEHNR, CDR2 FQNEAQ, per germline (reference sequence). CDR3: CASSLYANIQYF. The CDR3 DNA sequence: TGTGCCAGCAGCCTCTACGCGAACATTCAGTACTTC.

CDR3 coding DNA: TGTGCCAGCAGCGTAGGGAACTATGGCTACACCTTC. Translated: CASSVGNYGYTF. The V and J genes are TRBV12-3 or TRBV12-4 and TRBJ1-2, with D hard to call. This CDR3 spans 12 amino acids. Trimming shortened V by 6 bases and J by 2 bases, and 7 bases separated the two germline ends.

This chain links TRBV3-1 with TRBJ1-1, with D tentatively TRBD1 (6 bases). Germline V gene data show CDR1 as LGHDT and CDR2 as YNNKEL (reference sequence). With 1 base removed from V and 3 bases from J, the gap between germline ends came to 9 bases. The CDR3 spans 14 residues. The CDR3 sequence: CASSQGRGHTEAFF. CDR3 bases: TGTGCCAGCAGCCAAGGCCGGGGGCACACTGAAGCTTTCTTT.

The rearrangement joins TRBV18 to TRBJ2-7; 10 bases are a match to TRBD1. CDR1 KGHSH and CDR2 LQKENI come from the germline V gene. V lost 6 bases, J lost 5 bases, and 7 bases stayed unmatched. The CDR3 is 14 residues long. Here the CDR3 DNA reads TGTGCCAGCTCGTCCGGGACAGGGGTACACGAGCAGTACTTC. The encoded protein is CASSSGTGVHEQYF.

The chain employs TRBV2 and TRBJ2-1, with TRBD1 matching over 10 bases. This CDR3 has 15 amino acids. Germline V gene data show CDR1 as SNHLY and CDR2 as FYNNEI. V shed 5 bases, J shed 0 bases, and the junction held 1 base outside the gene matches. The CDR3 bases are TGTGCCAGCAGTCGGGACAGGGGCTCCTACAATGAGCAGTTCTTC. Its protein product is CASSRDRGSYNEQFF. Filled out from reference TRBV2 and TRBJ2-1, the complete variable domain reads EPEVTQTPSHQVTQMGQEVILRCVPISNHLYFYWYRQILGQKVEFLVSFYNNEISEKSEIFDDQFSVERPDGSNFTLKIRSTKLEDSAMYFCASSRDRGSYNEQFFGPGTRLTVL.

The chain links TRBV7-2 to TRBJ1-1; D is unclear. Germline CDR1 SGHTA, CDR2 FQGNSA. The CDR3 is 13 residues long. Trimming shortened V by 5 bases and J by 3 bases, and 10 bases separated the two germline ends. CDR3 coding DNA: TGTGCCAGCAGCCCGGCGGGCCACACTGAAGCTTTCTTT. Residues: CASSPAGHTEAFF.

The genes are TRBV7-9 and TRBJ2-2; possibly TRBD2 for D (6 bases). Germline values: CDR1 SEHNR, CDR2 FQNEAQ (reference sequence). The CDR3 covers 16 residues. The V end lost 1 base, the J end lost 7 bases, and 16 bases lay between the germline ends. CDR3 DNA sequence: TGTGCCAGCAGCTTAGGCCAGGGAGGATCCAACGGGGAGCTGTTTTTT. This gives the protein CASSLGQGGSNGELFF.

The V gene is TRBV7-9, the J gene TRBJ2-7, with D perhaps matching TRBD1 (5 bases). Germline-derived CDR1 and CDR2 are SEHNR and FQNEAQ (reference sequence). The CDR3 is made up of 14 amino acids. V shed 5 bases and J shed 6 bases, with 17 bases lying between them. The CDR3 protein is CASSPRQGRLEQYF. As DNA, the CDR3 is TGTGCCAGCAGCCCTCGGCAGGGCCGGCTCGAGCAGTACTTC.

V gene TRBV10-3 combines with J gene TRBJ2-7; TRBD2 aligns across 12 bases. CDR3 length: 15 amino acids. The trim removed 10 bases at V and 8 bases at J, leaving 15 bases unmatched. Germline CDR1 ENHRY, CDR2 SYGVKD. CDR3 sequence: CASSGTSGPQGQQYF. For the CDR3, the DNA is TGTGCCAGCTCCGGGACTAGCGGGCCTCAAGGGCAGCAGTACTTC.